The 25 T cell receptor beta chains presented below share a single source sample, sequenced in a study of cytomegalovirus exposure and HLA in healthy donors. Both 60 Vbeta primers and 13 Jbeta primers went into the PCR. Assay: immunoSEQ multiplex PCR; the TCRdb copy retains only in-frame clones and omits some. The sample includes more than 95,000 clones, 75% to 80% seen only once; the top ten take roughly 6.2%. Sequenced material: PBMCs. These receptors came from a man in his sixties in good health and CMV-seropositive.

The gene calls are TRBV6-6 and TRBJ1-1; D not certain. In germline, CDR1 is MNHNY, CDR2 SVGAGI (reference sequence). The V end lost 5 bases, the J end lost 0 bases, and 7 bases lay between the germline ends. This CDR3 region has 13 residues. The CDR3 DNA is TGTGCCAGCAGTATGCGAGTGAACACTGAAGCTTTCTTT. Translation gives CASSMRVNTEAFF.

The chain carries TRBV28 and TRBJ1-2, with 7 bases aligning to TRBD1. With V trimmed by 8 bases and J by 7 bases, 4 bases remained unmatched. This CDR3 spans 11 amino acids. Germline CDR1 MDHEN, CDR2 SYDVKM. CDR3 protein: CASGGTVGYTF. CDR3 in DNA: TGTGCCAGCGGGGGGACAGTTGGCTACACCTTC.

V usage is TRBV9 and J usage is TRBJ2-3, with TRBD2 matching 9 bases. The V gene end was trimmed by 0 bases and the J gene end by 4 bases; junction bases not matched to a gene: 6. CDR3 length: 16 amino acids. Per germline, CDR1 SGDLS and CDR2 YYNGEE. Here the CDR3 reads CASSVEGAGGSDTQYF. CDR3 nucleotides: TGTGCCAGCAGCGTAGAAGGGGCGGGGGGGTCAGATACGCAGTATTTT.

The genes are TRBV7-6 and TRBJ1-6, with 7 bases aligning to TRBD1. The germline CDR1 and CDR2 sequences are SGHVS and FNYEAQ. J lost 5 bases, V lost 5 bases, and 6 bases had no gene match. The CDR3 runs to 15 residues. The CDR3 DNA sequence: TGTGCCAGCAGCCTATCGGGACAGAATAATTCACCCCTCCACTTT. Amino acid sequence: CASSLSGQNNSPLHF.

V usage is TRBV6-5 and J usage is TRBJ1-5; no definite D call. The CDR3 spans 13 residues. Between the trimmed V and J ends, which lost 6 bases and 7 bases, there was a span of 13 bases. The germline CDR1 and CDR2 sequences are MNHEY and SVGAGI. The CDR3 sequence: CASSFEKEQPQHF. The CDR3 DNA follows: TGTGCCAGCAGCTTCGAGAAGGAGCAGCCCCAGCATTTT.

The chain joins TRBV21-1 to TRBJ1-5; the D call of TRBD1 is as the table states it, not checked on the DNA. TRBV21-1 is designated a pseudogene. CDR3 length: 15 amino acids. The CDR3 DNA follows: TGTGCCAGCAGCCCCCGGACAGTTGCTCAGGAGCCCCAGCATTTT. Its translation: CASSPRTVAQEPQHF.

The CDR3 sequence is CASSHSLDSYEQYF. The CDR3 DNA reads as TGCGCCAGCAGCCATTCCCTTGACAGCTACGAGCAGTACTTC. The gene calls are TRBV4-1 and TRBJ2-5; a weak D match, TRBD1 (5 bases). Near its end, the DNA agrees better with TRBJ2-7, so the J call may be wrong. The CDR3 sequence is 14 residues long. Germline V gene data show CDR1 as MGHRA and CDR2 as YSYEKL.

J is TRBJ2-3 and V is TRBV5-1, with D maybe TRBD1 (6 bases). The V end was cut by 0 bases, the J end by 0 bases, with 11 bases between. Germline assignment: CDR1 SGHRS and CDR2 YFSETQ. This CDR3 has 16 residues. In DNA, the CDR3 is TGCGCCAGCAGCTTGGCCTTGGGGACAAGCACAGATACGCAGTATTTT. Its protein is CASSLALGTSTDTQYF. Full variable domain (missing parts from reference TRBV5-1 and TRBJ2-3): KAGVTQTPRYLIKTRGQQVTLSCSPISGHRSVSWYQQTPGQGLQFLFEYFSETQRNKGNFPGRFSGRQFSNSRSEMNVSTLELGDSALYLCASSLALGTSTDTQYFGPGTRLTVL.

J is TRBJ2-7 and V is TRBV5-1; TRBD1 is a possible D gene (5 bases). This CDR3 contains 15 residues. Trimming pared 2 bases from V and 5 bases from J, leaving 17 bases between. Germline V CDR1 and CDR2: SGHRS, YFSETQ. The CDR3 DNA reads as TGCGCCAGCAGCTTAGTAACAGGCGCTGCTAACGAGCAGTACTTC. As protein: CASSLVTGAANEQYF.

The rearrangement uses TRBV7-2 and TRBJ2-7, with 7 bases fitting TRBD2. The CDR3 totals 16 residues. V shed 3 bases and J 5 bases; nucleotides not matched to a gene: 13. Germline-derived CDR1 and CDR2 are SGHTA and FQGNSA. The CDR3 reads CASSFGGGGRGNEQYF. The CDR3 DNA follows: TGTGCCAGCAGCTTTGGTGGCGGGGGTCGGGGCAACGAGCAGTACTTC.

The CDR3 DNA reads as TGTGCCAGCAGCTTAGCGGGAAGCGGGGGCTACAATGAGCAGTTCTTC. It is translated as CASSLAGSGGYNEQFF. The genes are TRBV7-9 and TRBJ2-1; TRBD2 matches 8 bases. J gave up 3 bases and V 0 bases, and 4 bases lay outside the gene matches. In germline, CDR1 is SEHNR, CDR2 FQNEAQ (reference sequence). The CDR3 is 16 amino acids.

The chain joins TRBV5-1 to TRBJ1-2; no reliable D call. The germline CDR1 and CDR2 sequences are SGHRS and YFSETQ. V was shortened by 4 bases and J by 2 bases, with 9 bases between the two germline ends. There are 13 residues in the CDR3. The CDR3 spells CASSPEGNYGYTF. CDR3 nucleotides: TGCGCCAGCAGCCCCGAGGGAAACTATGGCTACACCTTC.

V and J are TRBV28 and TRBJ2-7; perhaps TRBD2 as D (5 bases). Germline V gene sequence: CDR1 MDHEN, CDR2 SYDVKM. The CDR3 runs to 12 residues. V dropped 5 bases and J dropped 3 bases, with 8 bases sitting between them. Here the CDR3 reads CASSREHYEQYF. The CDR3 DNA is TGTGCCAGCAGTCGGGAACACTACGAGCAGTACTTC.

The chain recombines TRBV10-3 with TRBJ1-1, with D unclear. V was pared by 0 bases and J by 0 bases, with 11 bases between. The CDR3 spans 16 residues. Germline values: CDR1 ENHRY, CDR2 SYGVKD. As DNA, the CDR3 is TGTGCCATCAGTGAGTCCGCTGTCCGGTTGAACACTGAAGCTTTCTTT. The encoded protein is CAISESAVRLNTEAFF.

This clone was counted between two and nine times. This chain links TRBV7-2 with TRBJ2-1; the match to TRBD1 covers 8 bases. Germline values: CDR1 SGHTA, CDR2 FQGNSA. V shed 1 base and J 14 bases; nucleotides not matched to a gene: 16. The CDR3 contains 16 residues. CDR3 residues: CASSLDPGGPDPEKFF. The CDR3 DNA reads as TGTGCCAGCAGCTTAGACCCAGGGGGCCCGGACCCCGAAAAGTTCTTC.

This clone was observed once. The chain has TRBV7-2 and TRBJ2-1; D may be TRBD1 (7 bases). CDR1 is SGHTA and CDR2 is FQGNSA in the germline V gene. Trimming left V 5 bases short and J 8 bases short, with 19 bases between. The CDR3 is 15 amino acids. The CDR3 spells CASSKARDRSDEQFF. The DNA for the CDR3 is TGTGCCAGCAGCAAAGCGCGGGACAGAAGTGATGAGCAGTTCTTC.

The rearrangement joins TRBV29-1 to TRBJ2-6; D may be TRBD1 (7 bases). V was clipped by 7 bases and J by 3 bases, with 16 bases between them. This CDR3 is 15 amino acids long. The germline V gene has CDR1 SQVTM and CDR2 ANQGSEA. The CDR3 DNA follows: TGCAGCGCCACGACAGGGAGGAGTGGGGCCAACGTCCTGACTTTC. Translated: CSATTGRSGANVLTF.

The chain has TRBV10-3 and TRBJ2-5, with a possible D match to TRBD1 (6 bases). The J call may be wrong; the DNA end is better matched by TRBJ2-7. Germline V gives CDR1 ENHRY, CDR2 SYGVKD. The CDR3 runs to 16 residues. CDR3 coding DNA: TGTGCCATCAGTGAGTCCCAGAGGGGGAATCGGTACGAGCAGTACTTC. It encodes CAISESQRGNRYEQYF.

The J gene is TRBJ1-4, the V gene TRBV18; 7 bases line up with TRBD1. The J segment lost 7 bases and the V segment lost 4 bases, leaving 3 bases of the junction unmatched. The CDR3 is made up of 13 amino acids. Germline V gene sequence: CDR1 KGHSH, CDR2 LQKENI. CDR3 bases: TGTGCCAGCTCACAGGGGGCAGGTGAAAAACTGTTTTTT. Translated: CASSQGAGEKLFF.

This clone was recorded only once. Distinct nucleotide sequences in the sample also encode this CDR3. V gene TRBV18 combines with J gene TRBJ2-5; 8 bases are shared with TRBD1. The junction had 6 bases not matched to a gene; V was cut back by 4 bases and J by 5 bases. CDR1 is KGHSH, CDR2 LQKENI, per germline. The CDR3 has 14 residues. CDR3 DNA: TGTGCCAGCTCACGGACAGGGTTTGGCGAGACCCAGTACTTC. It is translated as CASSRTGFGETQYF. The whole variable domain, remainder taken from reference TRBV18 and TRBJ2-5, is NAGVMQNPRHLVRRRGQEARLRCSPMKGHSHVYWYRQLPEEGLKFMVYLQKENIIDESGMPKERFSAEFPKEGPSILRIQQVVRGDSAAYFCASSRTGFGETQYFGPGTRLLVL.

The chain joins TRBV10-3 to TRBJ1-2, with D perhaps TRBD1 (5 bases). CDR3 length equals 14 residues. V was cut by 6 bases and J by 4 bases, with 15 bases left in between. In germline, CDR1 is ENHRY, CDR2 SYGVKD. CDR3 protein: CAIRPGGVTYGYTF. The CDR3 coding sequence is TGTGCCATCAGGCCCGGAGGGGTGACCTATGGCTACACCTTC.

The rearrangement uses TRBV9 and TRBJ2-2, with 8 positions matching TRBD2. In germline, CDR1 is SGDLS, CDR2 YYNGEE. V trimming: 4 bases; J trimming: 7 bases; junction bases outside the gene matches: 9. CDR3 size: 15 residues. CDR3 amino acids: CASSPGGTTGGELFF. CDR3 coding DNA: TGTGCCAGCAGCCCGGGGGGGACTACGGGCGGGGAGCTGTTTTTT.

V usage is TRBV5-4 and J usage is TRBJ1-2; TRBD1 might be the D (6 bases). The CDR3 is 13 amino acids. Germline loops: CDR1 SGHNT, CDR2 YYREEE (reference sequence). The germline V and J ends were trimmed by 0 bases and 4 bases, with 7 bases remaining between them. The CDR3 region is CASSLEQGYGYTF. The DNA of the CDR3 is TGTGCCAGCAGCTTGGAACAGGGCTATGGCTACACCTTC.

The chain is built from TRBV2 and TRBJ2-5; D perhaps matches TRBD2 (5 bases). The CDR3 totals 14 residues. CDR1 is SNHLY and CDR2 is FYNNEI in the germline V gene. Trimming removed 7 bases at V and 1 base at J, with 13 bases between. The DNA of the CDR3 is TGTGCCAGCATTCGGCGGGCAACCCAAGAGACCCAGTACTTC. It encodes CASIRRATQETQYF.

V is TRBV7-3 and J is TRBJ1-1, with 7 bases that match TRBD1. CDR1 is SGHTA and CDR2 is FQGTGA in the germline V gene. This CDR3 is built from 13 residues. With 6 bases clipped from V and 6 bases from J, the junction kept 7 bases outside the gene matches. The CDR3 reads CASSTDRVAEAFF. The CDR3 region has the DNA TGTGCCAGCAGTACCGACAGGGTCGCTGAAGCTTTCTTT.